This TCR beta chain appears in the sequencing data of a study of T-cell memory formation after mild COVID-19. Study as a whole: TCR clusters were mostly donor specific.

In the case of this clonotype: Its specificity is unknown.

One entry per CDR3 protein results from TCRdb running MiXCR on the 5' RACE reads. The repertoire consists of 150,000 to 200,000 distinct CDR3 sequences, with around 15% occurring once and the leading ten covering 13% to 15%. This CDR3 is built from 17 residues. V lost 3 bases to trimming and J lost 0 bases, with 18 bases between them. In germline, CDR1 is SGHAT, CDR2 FQNNGV. Whole-study findings and limits: Pre-infection memory held some responding clones, suggesting pre-existing cross-reactive T cells responded. Clones shrinking from day 15 to 85 showed even CD4/CD8 mixes; later expanders tilted CD4+.

Sequencing used PBMCs or a T cell subset sorted from them (not recorded which). The source is an adult woman who had mild COVID-19 (a few samples of this study predate the infection). Cell type and time point are not known. The genes are TRBV11-2 and TRBJ2-7, with D perhaps being TRBD1 or TRBD2 (5 bases each). The CDR3 DNA reads TGTGCCAGCAGCTTGTCAATGGGGACGGTAAGCTCCTACGAGCAGTACTTC. It specifies CASSLSMGTVSSYEQYF.